The present T cell receptor beta chain was sequenced within a study of Ad26.COV2.S vaccination and SARS-CoV-2 variants. Study-level background: A COV1001 Ad26.COV2.S trial-arm participant provided the sample. Findings and limits, study-wide: There was a possibility that the TCR breadth and depth analyses underestimated total T cell responses. People who got the vaccine or the placebo had similar non-spike TCR breadth.

Noted treatment: around 19 received Ad26.COV2.S at low or high dose, single or two shots; about five received placebo; per-sample allocation not given. Sampling was done on day 63 after the first vaccine or placebo injection. The repertoire was sequenced with immunoSEQ multiplex PCR; TCRdb's copy has only in-frame clones and lacks some. The top ten hold under 2% of the sample, which has fewer than 400,000 clones, approximately 90% seen once. Of note for this clone: As yet, its antigen is unknown.

Germline CDR1 KGHSH, CDR2 LQKENI. V was clipped by 3 bases and J by 5 bases, with 10 bases between them. The CDR3 runs to 13 residues. Sequencing was performed on peripheral blood, taken in a trial of Ad26.COV2.S vaccine versus placebo. The chain uses TRBV18 and TRBJ1-2; D gene uncertain. This TCR was sampled from a person aged 18-60 years who received the Ad26.COV2.S COVID-19 vaccine or a placebo. CDR3 bases: TGTGCCAGCTCACCGTGGGCGTCTTATGGCTACACCTTC. Encoded protein: CASSPWASYGYTF.